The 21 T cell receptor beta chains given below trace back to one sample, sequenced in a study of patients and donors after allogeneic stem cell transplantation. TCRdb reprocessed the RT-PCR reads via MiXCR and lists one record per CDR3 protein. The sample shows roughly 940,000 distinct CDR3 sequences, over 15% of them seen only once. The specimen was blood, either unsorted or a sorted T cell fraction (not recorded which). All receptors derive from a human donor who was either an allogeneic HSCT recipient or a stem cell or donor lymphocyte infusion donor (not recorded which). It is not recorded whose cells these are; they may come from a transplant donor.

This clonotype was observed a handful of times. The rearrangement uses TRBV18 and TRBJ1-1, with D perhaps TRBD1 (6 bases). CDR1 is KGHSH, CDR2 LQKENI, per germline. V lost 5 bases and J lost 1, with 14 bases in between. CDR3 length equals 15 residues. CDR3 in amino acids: CASSSQRTANTEAFF. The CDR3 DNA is TGTGCCAGCTCATCTCAACGGACAGCGAACACTGAAGCTTTCTTT.

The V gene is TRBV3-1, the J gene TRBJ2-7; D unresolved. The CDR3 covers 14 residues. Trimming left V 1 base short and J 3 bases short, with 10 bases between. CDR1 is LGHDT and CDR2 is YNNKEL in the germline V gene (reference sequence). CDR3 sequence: CASSQGVALYEQYF. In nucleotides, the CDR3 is TGTGCCAGCAGCCAAGGGGTAGCCCTCTACGAGCAGTACTTC.

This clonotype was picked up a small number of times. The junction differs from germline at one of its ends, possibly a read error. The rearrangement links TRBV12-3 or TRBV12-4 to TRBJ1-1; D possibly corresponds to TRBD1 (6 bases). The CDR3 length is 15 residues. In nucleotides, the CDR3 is TGTGCCAGCAGTTCCCCGGGGGCGTTCTACACTGAAGTTTTCTTT. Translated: CASSSPGAFYTEVFF.

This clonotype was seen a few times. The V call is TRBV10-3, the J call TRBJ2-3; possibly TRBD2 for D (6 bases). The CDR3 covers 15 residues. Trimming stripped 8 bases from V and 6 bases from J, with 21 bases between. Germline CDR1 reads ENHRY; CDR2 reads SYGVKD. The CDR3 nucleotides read TGTGCCATCCAACAACCGGGAGCTACATTCGATACGCAGTATTTT. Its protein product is CAIQQPGATFDTQYF.

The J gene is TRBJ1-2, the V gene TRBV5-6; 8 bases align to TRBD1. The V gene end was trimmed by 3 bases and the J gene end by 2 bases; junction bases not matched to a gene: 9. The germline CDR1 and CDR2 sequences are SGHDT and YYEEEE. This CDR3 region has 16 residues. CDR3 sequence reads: CASSWTPGGKNYGYTF. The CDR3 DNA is TGTGCCAGCAGCTGGACCCCAGGGGGCAAAAACTATGGCTACACCTTC. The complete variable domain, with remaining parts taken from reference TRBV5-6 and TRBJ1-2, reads DAGVTQSPTHLIKTRGQQVTLRCSPKSGHDTVSWYQQALGQGPQFIFQYYEEEERQRGNFPDRFSGHQFPNYSSELNVNALLLGDSALYLCASSWTPGGKNYGYTFGSGTRLTVV.

The CDR3 DNA follows: TGCAGTGCGGACCCGGGACAGGGAATTATCGGTACGCAGTATTTT. Protein product: CSADPGQGIIGTQYF. V is TRBV20-1 and J is TRBJ2-3, with 9 bases identical to TRBD1. This CDR3 region has 15 residues. The trim removed 6 bases at V and 8 bases at J, leaving 15 bases unmatched. Per the germline V gene, CDR1 is DFQATT and CDR2 is SNEGSKA (reference sequence).

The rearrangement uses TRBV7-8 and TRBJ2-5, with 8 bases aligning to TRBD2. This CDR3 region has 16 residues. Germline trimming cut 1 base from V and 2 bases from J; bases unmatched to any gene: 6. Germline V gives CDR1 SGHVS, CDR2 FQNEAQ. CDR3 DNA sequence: TGTGCCAGCAGCTTAGGCGCGACGGGAGGGCAAGAGACCCAGTACTTC. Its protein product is CASSLGATGGQETQYF.

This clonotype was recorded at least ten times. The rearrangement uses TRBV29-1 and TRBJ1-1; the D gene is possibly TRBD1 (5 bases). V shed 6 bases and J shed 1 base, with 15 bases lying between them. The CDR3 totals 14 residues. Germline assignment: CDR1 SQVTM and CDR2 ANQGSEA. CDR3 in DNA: TGCAGCGTAGGACACAAATTACAGAACACTGAAGCTTTCTTT. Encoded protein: CSVGHKLQNTEAFF.

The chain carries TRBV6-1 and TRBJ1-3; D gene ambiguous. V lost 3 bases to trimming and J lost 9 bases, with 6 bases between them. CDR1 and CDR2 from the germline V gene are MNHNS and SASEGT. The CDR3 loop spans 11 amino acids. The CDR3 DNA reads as TGTGCCAGCAGTGAGGTCGGCACCATATATTTT. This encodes CASSEVGTIYF.

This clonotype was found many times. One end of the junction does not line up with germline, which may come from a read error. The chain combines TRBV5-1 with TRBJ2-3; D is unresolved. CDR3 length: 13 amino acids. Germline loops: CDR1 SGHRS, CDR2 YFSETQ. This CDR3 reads CASSLDSTDTQYF. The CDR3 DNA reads TGTGCCAGCAGTTTAGACAGCACAGATACGCAGTATTTT.

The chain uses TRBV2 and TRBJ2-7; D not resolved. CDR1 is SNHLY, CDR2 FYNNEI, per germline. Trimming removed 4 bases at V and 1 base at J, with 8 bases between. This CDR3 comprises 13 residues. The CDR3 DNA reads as TGTGCCAGCAGTGGTGAGGATTCCTACGAGCAGTACTTC. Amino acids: CASSGEDSYEQYF.

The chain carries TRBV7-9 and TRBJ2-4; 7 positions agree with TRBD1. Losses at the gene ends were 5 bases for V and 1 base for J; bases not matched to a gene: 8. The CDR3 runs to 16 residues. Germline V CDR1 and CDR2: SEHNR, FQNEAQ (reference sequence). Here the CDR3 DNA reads TGTGCCAGCAGCGCGGAAGGGGGCTCGGCCAAAAACATTCAGTACTTC. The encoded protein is CASSAEGGSAKNIQYF.

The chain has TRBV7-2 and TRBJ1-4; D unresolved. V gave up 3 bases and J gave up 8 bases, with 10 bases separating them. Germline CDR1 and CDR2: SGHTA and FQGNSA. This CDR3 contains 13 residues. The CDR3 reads CASSFSSWEKLFF. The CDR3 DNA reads TGTGCCAGCAGCTTTTCGAGTTGGGAAAAACTGTTTTTT.

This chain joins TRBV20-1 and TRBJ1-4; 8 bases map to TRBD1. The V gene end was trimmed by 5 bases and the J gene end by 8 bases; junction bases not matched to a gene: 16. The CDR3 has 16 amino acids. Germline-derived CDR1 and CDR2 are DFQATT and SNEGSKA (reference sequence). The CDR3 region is CSAFPAGMGDREKLFF. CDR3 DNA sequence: TGCAGTGCTTTCCCCGCGGGGATGGGGGACAGGGAAAAACTGTTTTTT.

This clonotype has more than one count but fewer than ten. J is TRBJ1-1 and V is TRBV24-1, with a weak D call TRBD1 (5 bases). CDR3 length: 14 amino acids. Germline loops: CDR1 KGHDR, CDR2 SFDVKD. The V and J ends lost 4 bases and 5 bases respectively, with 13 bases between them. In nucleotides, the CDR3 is TGTGCCACCAGTGAGTCCACAGGTAGGACTGAAGCTTTCTTT. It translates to CATSESTGRTEAFF.

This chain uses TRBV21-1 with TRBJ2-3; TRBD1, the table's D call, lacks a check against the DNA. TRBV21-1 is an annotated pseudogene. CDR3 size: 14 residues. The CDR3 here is CASSKPTDTDTQYF. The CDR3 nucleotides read TGTGCCAGCAGCAAGCCGACAGACACAGATACGCAGTATTTT.

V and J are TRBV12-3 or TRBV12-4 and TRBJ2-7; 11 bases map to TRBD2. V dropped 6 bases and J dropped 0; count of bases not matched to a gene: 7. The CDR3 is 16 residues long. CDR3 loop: CASSRPSGRHSYEQYF. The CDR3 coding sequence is TGTGCCAGCAGCCGCCCTAGCGGGAGGCACTCCTACGAGCAGTACTTC.

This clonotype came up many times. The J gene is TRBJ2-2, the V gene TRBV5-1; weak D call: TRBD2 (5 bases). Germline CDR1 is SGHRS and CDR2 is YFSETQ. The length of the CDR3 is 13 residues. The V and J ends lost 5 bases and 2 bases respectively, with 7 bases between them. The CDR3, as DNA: TGCGCCAGCAGGGCGGGTAACACCGGGGAGCTGTTTTTT. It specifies CASRAGNTGELFF.

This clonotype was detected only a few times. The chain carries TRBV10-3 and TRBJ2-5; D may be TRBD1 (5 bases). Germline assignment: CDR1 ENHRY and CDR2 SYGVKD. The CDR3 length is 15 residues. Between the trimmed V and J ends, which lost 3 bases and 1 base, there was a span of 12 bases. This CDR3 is CAISDFRQSQETQYF. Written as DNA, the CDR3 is TGTGCCATCAGTGATTTCAGACAGTCCCAAGAGACCCAGTACTTC.

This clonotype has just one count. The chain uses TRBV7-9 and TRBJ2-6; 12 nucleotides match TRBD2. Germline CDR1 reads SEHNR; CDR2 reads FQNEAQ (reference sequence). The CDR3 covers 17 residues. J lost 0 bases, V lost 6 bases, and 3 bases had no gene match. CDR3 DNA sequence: TGTGCCAGCAGGCCTAGCGGGAGGGTCTCTGGGGCCAACGTCCTGACTTTC. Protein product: CASRPSGRVSGANVLTF.

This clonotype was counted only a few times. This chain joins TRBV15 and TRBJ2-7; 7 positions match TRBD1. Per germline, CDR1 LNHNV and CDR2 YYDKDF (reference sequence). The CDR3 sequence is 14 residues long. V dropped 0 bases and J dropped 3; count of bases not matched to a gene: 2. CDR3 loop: CATSRDRQGYEQYF. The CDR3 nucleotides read TGTGCCACCAGCAGAGATAGACAGGGCTACGAGCAGTACTTC.